This T cell receptor (beta chain) was observed in a study of blood T cell repertoires in COVID-19. Study overall: Acute and convalescent COVID-19 samples came from the United States, Italy and Spain. T cells, B-cell-depleted T cells, or PBMCs supplied cDNA or gDNA.

Germline CDR1 GTSNPN, CDR2 SVGIG (reference sequence). Trimming at V came to 8 bases and at J to 8 bases, leaving 11 bases not matched to a gene. The CDR3 loop spans 13 amino acids. Original analysis: Amplification of reference gene primers provided the estimated nucleated cell counts. Some clones are missing from TCRdb's copy, which holds only in-frame ones; the method was immunoSEQ multiplex PCR. V, J and clone size were drawn from that table, and D and trimming were deduced from the DNA. The sample lists about 30,000 clones; 65% to 70% were seen once. The clonotype originates from a human donor in a cohort sampled during active COVID-19. V gene TRBV30 combines with J gene TRBJ1-4; 7 bases agree with TRBD1. The sequenced sample consisted of peripheral blood. CDR3 bases: TGTGCCGGTAACAGGGGTACGGGAGAAAAACTGTTTTTT. It specifies CAGNRGTGEKLFF.